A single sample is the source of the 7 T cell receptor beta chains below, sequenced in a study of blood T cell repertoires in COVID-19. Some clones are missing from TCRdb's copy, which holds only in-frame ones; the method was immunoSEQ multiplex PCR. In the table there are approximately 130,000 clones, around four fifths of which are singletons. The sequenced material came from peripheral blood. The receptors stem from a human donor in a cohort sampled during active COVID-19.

The DNA for the CDR3 is TGTGCCAGCAGCTCCTCCGGGACAGCTTTTTCACCCCTCCACTTT. Protein product: CASSSSGTAFSPLHF. The chain uses TRBV7-2 and TRBJ1-6; 7 bases agree with TRBD1. From germline, CDR1 is SGHTA and CDR2 FQGNSA. The CDR3 covers 15 residues. Unmatched junction bases numbered 9, after V lost 4 bases and J lost 9 bases.

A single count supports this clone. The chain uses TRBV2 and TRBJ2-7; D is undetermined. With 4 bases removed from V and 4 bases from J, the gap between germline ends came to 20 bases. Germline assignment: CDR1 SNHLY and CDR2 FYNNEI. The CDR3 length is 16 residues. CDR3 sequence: CASSVALDKLRYEQYF. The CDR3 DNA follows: TGTGCCAGCAGTGTCGCCTTAGACAAGCTTCGGTACGAGCAGTACTTC.

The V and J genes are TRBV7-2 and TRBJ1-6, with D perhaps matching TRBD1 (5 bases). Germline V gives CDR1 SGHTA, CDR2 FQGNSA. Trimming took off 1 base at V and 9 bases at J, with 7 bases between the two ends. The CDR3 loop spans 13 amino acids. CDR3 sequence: CASSLDRISPLHF. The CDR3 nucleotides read TGTGCCAGCAGCTTAGACAGGATTTCACCCCTCCACTTT.

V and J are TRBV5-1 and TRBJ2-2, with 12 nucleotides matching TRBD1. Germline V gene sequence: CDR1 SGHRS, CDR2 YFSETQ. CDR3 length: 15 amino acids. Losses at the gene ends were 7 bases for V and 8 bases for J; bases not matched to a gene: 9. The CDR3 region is CASEGTGGQPGELFF. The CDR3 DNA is TGCGCCAGCGAAGGGACAGGGGGCCAACCGGGGGAGCTGTTTTTT.

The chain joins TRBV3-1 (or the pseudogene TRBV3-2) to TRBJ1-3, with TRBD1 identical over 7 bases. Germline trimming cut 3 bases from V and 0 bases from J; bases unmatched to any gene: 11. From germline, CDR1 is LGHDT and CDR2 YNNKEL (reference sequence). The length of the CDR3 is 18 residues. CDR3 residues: CASSHPPQGSISGNTIYF. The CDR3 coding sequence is TGTGCCAGCAGCCACCCACCACAGGGGTCCATCTCTGGAAACACCATATATTTT.

The CDR3 nucleotides are TGTGCCAGCGAACCCTGGGGGGGAGATACGCAGTATTTT. Translating gives CASEPWGGDTQYF. The rearrangement joins TRBV6-5 to TRBJ2-3, with 7 bases that match TRBD2. The germline gives CDR1 MNHEY, CDR2 SVGAGI. This CDR3 is 13 amino acids long. V shed 8 bases and J 5 bases; nucleotides not matched to a gene: 7.

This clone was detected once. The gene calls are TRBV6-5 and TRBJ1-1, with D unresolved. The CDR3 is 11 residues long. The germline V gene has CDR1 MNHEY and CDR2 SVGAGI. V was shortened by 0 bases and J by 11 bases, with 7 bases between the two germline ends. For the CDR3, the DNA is TGTGCCAGCAGTTACTCGGGGAGGGCTTTCTTT. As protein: CASSYSGRAFF.